This record concerns one T cell receptor beta chain sequence. The data were obtained in a study of blood T cell repertoires in COVID-19. Across the whole study: Acute and convalescent COVID-19 samples came from the United States, Italy and Spain.

V gave up 5 bases and J gave up 2 bases; unmatched junction bases: 5. Per germline, CDR1 SEHNR and CDR2 FQNEAQ (reference sequence). CDR3 length equals 14 residues. Measured with immunoSEQ multiplex PCR; TCRdb has only the in-frame clones, and not every one. The data show approximately 220,000 clones, approximately 84% seen once. This chain connects TRBV7-9 to TRBJ2-5, with TRBD1 matching over 7 bases. The TCR comes from a man in his fifties who had recovered from COVID-19. Material: peripheral blood. CDR3 protein: CASSRTGTQETQYF. Here the CDR3 DNA reads TGTGCCAGCAGCCGGACAGGAACGCAAGAGACCCAGTACTTC.